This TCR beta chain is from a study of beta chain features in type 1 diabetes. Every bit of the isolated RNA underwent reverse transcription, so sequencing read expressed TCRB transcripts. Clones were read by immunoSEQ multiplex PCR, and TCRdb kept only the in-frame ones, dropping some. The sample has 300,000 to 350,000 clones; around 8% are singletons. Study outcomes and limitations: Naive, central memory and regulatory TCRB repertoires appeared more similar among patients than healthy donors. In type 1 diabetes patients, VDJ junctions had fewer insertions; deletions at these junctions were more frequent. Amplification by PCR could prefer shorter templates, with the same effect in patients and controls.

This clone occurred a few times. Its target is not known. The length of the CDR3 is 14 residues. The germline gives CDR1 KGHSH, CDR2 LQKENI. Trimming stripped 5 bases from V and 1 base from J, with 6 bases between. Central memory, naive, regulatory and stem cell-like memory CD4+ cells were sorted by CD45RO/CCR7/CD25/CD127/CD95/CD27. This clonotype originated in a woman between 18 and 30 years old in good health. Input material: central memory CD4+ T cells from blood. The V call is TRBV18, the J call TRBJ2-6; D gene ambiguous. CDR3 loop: CASSSESGANVLTF. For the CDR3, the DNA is TGTGCCAGCTCATCCGAATCTGGGGCCAACGTCCTGACTTTC.